This entry lists 30 T cell receptor beta chains sequenced from one sample in a study of cytotoxic CD8 clonotypes in ibrutinib-treated CLL. Clones were sequenced by immunoSEQ multiplex PCR, and TCRdb holds only the in-frame ones, with some missing. The table shows about 160,000 clones, with roughly 80% occurring only once. The sequences come from PBMCs, collected after 12 months of ibrutinib treatment. The receptors derive from a human donor with chronic lymphocytic leukemia.

The rearrangement joins TRBV5-1 to TRBJ2-3; D gene uncertain. The CDR3 loop spans 15 amino acids. V was trimmed by 4 bases and J by 2 bases, leaving 14 bases between them. The germline gives CDR1 SGHRS, CDR2 YFSETQ. CDR3 coding DNA: TGCGCCAGCAGCCGTGGCATCGGCTCCACAGATACGCAGTATTTT. The encoded protein is CASSRGIGSTDTQYF.

This clone was counted once. The same CDR3 is also encoded by other DNA sequences in this sample. V is TRBV6-5 and J is TRBJ1-6, with TRBD1 identical over 8 bases. This CDR3 has 14 residues. V gave up 6 bases and J gave up 7 bases; unmatched junction bases: 5. The germline V gene has CDR1 MNHEY and CDR2 SVGAGI. CDR3 DNA sequence: TGTGCCAGCAGCTACGGACAGGGAAATTCACCCCTCCACTTT. It is translated as CASSYGQGNSPLHF.

This chain connects TRBV28 to TRBJ1-4; 8 nucleotides match TRBD1. CDR1 is MDHEN and CDR2 is SYDVKM in the germline V gene. This CDR3 spans 14 amino acids. With 5 bases clipped from V and 8 bases from J, the junction kept 7 bases outside the gene matches. The CDR3, as DNA: TGTGCCAGCAGTCAGGGACAGGCTTACGAAAAACTGTTTTTT. Encoded protein: CASSQGQAYEKLFF.

The chain is built from TRBV5-6 and TRBJ2-7; the D is unclear. The CDR3 sequence is 13 residues long. Per the germline V gene, CDR1 is SGHDT and CDR2 is YYEEEE. The germline V and J ends were trimmed by 1 base and 4 bases, with 9 bases remaining between them. The CDR3 protein is CASSLLSGYEQYF. The CDR3 nucleotides are TGTGCCAGCAGCTTGTTGAGTGGGTACGAGCAGTACTTC. Together with reference TRBV5-6 and TRBJ2-7, the CDR3 gives the full variable domain: DAGVTQSPTHLIKTRGQQVTLRCSPKSGHDTVSWYQQALGQGPQFIFQYYEEEERQRGNFPDRFSGHQFPNYSSELNVNALLLGDSALYLCASSLLSGYEQYFGPGTRLTVT.

The chain is built from TRBV4-1 and TRBJ2-7; no firm D call. CDR1 MGHRA and CDR2 YSYEKL come from the germline V gene. The CDR3 has 14 amino acids. V shed 1 base and J shed 5 bases, with 12 bases lying between them. DNA of the CDR3: TGCGCCAGCAGCCAAGTAGGGTTAGTGGACGAGCAGTACTTC. Translated: CASSQVGLVDEQYF.

The chain links TRBV6-1 to TRBJ1-5, with D possibly matching TRBD1 (5 bases). V gave up 6 bases and J gave up 3 bases, with 9 bases separating them. Looked up from germline, CDR1 is MNHNS and CDR2 is SASEGT. The CDR3 sequence is 13 residues long. The CDR3 reads CASRAGPNQPQHF. CDR3 bases: TGTGCCAGCAGGGCAGGGCCCAATCAGCCCCAGCATTTT.

The chain uses TRBV5-1 and TRBJ2-7; D gene unclear. Germline assignment: CDR1 SGHRS and CDR2 YFSETQ. V gave up 3 bases and J gave up 3 bases, with 16 bases separating them. The CDR3 consists of 15 residues. In DNA form, the CDR3 reads TGCGCCAGCAGCTCTTCGGTAGGCGCCGACTACGAGCAGTACTTC. Translated, it gives CASSSSVGADYEQYF.

CDR3: CASSPLAGGARKQYF. The CDR3, as DNA: TGTGCCAGCAGCCCTCTAGCGGGAGGGGCCAGGAAGCAGTACTTC. V and J are TRBV28 and TRBJ2-7; 12 positions match TRBD2. V was clipped by 6 bases and J by 8 bases; unmatched bases: 11. Germline V gives CDR1 MDHEN, CDR2 SYDVKM. The CDR3 totals 15 residues.

V is TRBV6-5 and J is TRBJ1-1; D may be TRBD1 (5 bases). Trimming shortened V by 7 bases and J by 4 bases, and 13 bases separated the two germline ends. Germline lookup yields CDR1 MNHEY and CDR2 SVGAGI. The CDR3 totals 13 residues. The CDR3, as DNA: TGTGCCAGCAATCCAAGGGGCGGCACTGAAGCTTTCTTT. It encodes CASNPRGGTEAFF.

This chain joins TRBV4-1 and TRBJ2-1; D is unclear. Trimming pared 2 bases from V and 7 bases from J, leaving 12 bases between. The CDR3 length is 14 residues. CDR1 and CDR2 (germline): MGHRA, YSYEKL. CDR3 protein: CASSQPTMRNEQFF. For the CDR3, the DNA is TGCGCCAGCAGCCAACCAACTATGAGGAATGAGCAGTTCTTC.

This clone was picked up one time. J is TRBJ1-1 and V is TRBV9, with 9 bases aligning to TRBD1. The length of the CDR3 is 14 residues. Germline CDR1 and CDR2: SGDLS and YYNGEE. V gave up 2 bases and J gave up 1 base; unmatched junction bases: 0. This chain's CDR3 is CASSVTGGNTEAFF. The DNA of the CDR3 is TGTGCCAGCAGCGTGACAGGGGGGAACACTGAAGCTTTCTTT.

The V and J genes are TRBV11-3 and TRBJ1-1; 8 nucleotides agree with TRBD1. The germline V gene encodes CDR1 SGHNT and CDR2 YENEEA. This CDR3 has 13 amino acids. V trimming: 4 bases; J trimming: 6 bases; junction bases outside the gene matches: 4. DNA of the CDR3: TGTGCCAGCAGCTCGACAGGGGTGGCTGAAGCTTTCTTT. Protein product: CASSSTGVAEAFF.

The chain links TRBV10-3 to TRBJ2-7, with D perhaps assigned TRBD1 or TRBD2 (5 bases each). Trimming cost V 8 bases and J 6 bases, with 14 bases left between them. This CDR3 spans 12 amino acids. Per the germline V gene, CDR1 is ENHRY and CDR2 is SYGVKD. CDR3 coding DNA: TGTGCCATCGGGGACCGACCGTCCGAGCAGTACTTC. This encodes CAIGDRPSEQYF.

The chain couples TRBV9 to TRBJ1-1; D ambiguous. The V end was cut by 0 bases, the J end by 6 bases, with 12 bases between. The CDR3 runs to 14 residues. CDR1 and CDR2 from the germline V gene are SGDLS and YYNGEE. CDR3 sequence reads: CASSVVTQSAEAFF. The CDR3 DNA follows: TGTGCCAGCAGCGTAGTAACCCAGAGCGCTGAAGCTTTCTTT. Drawing the rest from reference TRBV9 and TRBJ1-1, the complete variable domain is DSGVTQTPKHLITATGQRVTLRCSPRSGDLSVYWYQQSLDQGLQFLIQYYNGEERAKGNILERFSAQQFPDLHSELNLSSLELGDSALYFCASSVVTQSAEAFFGQGTRLTVV.

The rearrangement joins TRBV9 to TRBJ2-5, with 14 positions matching TRBD2. The germline gives CDR1 SGDLS, CDR2 YYNGEE. The CDR3 extends over 15 amino acids. V gave up 7 bases and J gave up 1 base; unmatched junction bases: 3. CDR3 DNA: TGTGCCAGCGGACTAGCGGGGGGCCTCCAAGAGACCCAGTACTTC. It yields the protein CASGLAGGLQETQYF.

This clone is a singleton in its sample. J is TRBJ2-2 and V is TRBV6-5, with unresolved D. Germline V CDR1 and CDR2: MNHEY, SVGAGI. CDR3 length equals 11 residues. Trimming pared 8 bases from V and 8 bases from J, leaving 9 bases between. CDR3 in amino acids: CASAQRGELFF. DNA for the CDR3: TGTGCCAGCGCCCAGAGAGGGGAGCTGTTTTTT.

V and J are TRBV7-2 and TRBJ2-2; D might be TRBD1 or TRBD2, each matching 5 bases. The CDR3 is 14 residues long. CDR1 is SGHTA, CDR2 FQGNSA, per germline. The V gene lost 3 bases and the J gene lost 5 bases, with 10 bases spanning the gap. The chain's CDR3 is CASSFSGGTGELFF. As DNA, the CDR3 is TGTGCCAGCAGCTTCTCTGGGGGAACCGGGGAGCTGTTTTTT.

The V call is TRBV5-5, the J call TRBJ1-2; D might be TRBD1 (5 bases). CDR3 length equals 11 residues. Trimming took off 5 bases at V and 4 bases at J, with 6 bases between the two ends. The V gene's germline CDR1 is SGHKS and CDR2 YYEKEE (reference sequence). CDR3: CASRRGYGYTF. CDR3 sequence (DNA): TGTGCCAGCAGAAGGGGCTATGGCTACACCTTC. The whole variable domain, filled in from reference TRBV5-5 and TRBJ1-2, reads DAGVTQSPTHLIKTRGQQVTLRCSPISGHKSVSWYQQVLGQGPQFIFQYYEKEERGRGNFPDRFSARQFPNYSSELNVNALLLGDSALYLCASRRGYGYTFGSGTRLTVV.

In this sample, this clone turned up a few times. V gene TRBV4-1 combines with J gene TRBJ2-1, with D perhaps given as TRBD1 or TRBD2 (7 bases each). Trimming shortened V by 1 base and J by 9 bases, and 13 bases separated the two germline ends. This CDR3 comprises 14 residues. Germline-derived CDR1 and CDR2 are MGHRA and YSYEKL. The chain's CDR3 is CASSQGIRGGEQFF. Here the CDR3 DNA reads TGCGCCAGCAGCCAAGGAATCAGGGGGGGTGAGCAGTTCTTC.

This chain uses TRBV28 with TRBJ1-6; TRBD1 matches 11 bases. In germline, CDR1 is MDHEN, CDR2 SYDVKM. V shed 5 bases, J shed 8 bases, and the junction held 5 bases outside the gene matches. The CDR3 is 15 residues long. The CDR3 DNA reads as TGTGCCAGCAGTCCCCTGGGACAGGGGGATTCACCCCTCCACTTT. The encoded protein is CASSPLGQGDSPLHF.

The genes are TRBV6-1 and TRBJ2-2; D is perhaps TRBD2 (6 bases). Germline-derived CDR1 and CDR2 are MNHNS and SASEGT. The CDR3 consists of 12 residues. Trimming pared 9 bases from V and 6 bases from J, leaving 11 bases between. This chain's CDR3 is CASRLEAGELFF. CDR3 coding DNA: TGTGCCAGTAGACTAGAGGCCGGGGAGCTGTTTTTT.

This chain connects TRBV5-5 to TRBJ2-5; tentatively, D is TRBD1 (7 bases). The CDR3 has 15 residues. Germline CDR1 is SGHKS and CDR2 is YYEKEE (reference sequence). The V and J ends lost 3 bases and 1 base respectively, with 13 bases between them. The chain's CDR3 is CASSWRDSFQETQYF. As DNA, the CDR3 is TGTGCCAGCAGCTGGAGGGACAGTTTCCAAGAGACCCAGTACTTC.

J is TRBJ1-2 and V is TRBV5-1; maybe TRBD1 (6 bases). The V and J ends lost 4 bases and 4 bases respectively, with 14 bases between them. Germline CDR1 is SGHRS and CDR2 is YFSETQ. This CDR3 is 14 amino acids long. The CDR3 loop is CASSPDTGPYGYTF. For the CDR3, the DNA is TGCGCCAGCAGCCCAGATACAGGGCCCTATGGCTACACCTTC.

The chain links TRBV7-2 to TRBJ1-5; 7 positions match TRBD1. This CDR3 is 14 amino acids long. V lost 5 bases, J lost 6 bases, and 7 bases stayed unmatched. CDR1 SGHTA and CDR2 FQGNSA come from the germline V gene. The CDR3 reads CASSQTGFGQPQHF. The CDR3 region has the DNA TGTGCCAGCAGCCAGACAGGGTTTGGTCAGCCCCAGCATTTT.

This chain uses TRBV28 with TRBJ1-2; D remains ambiguous. The CDR3 is 13 residues long. Trimming cost V 7 bases and J 3 bases, with 12 bases left between them. The germline gives CDR1 MDHEN, CDR2 SYDVKM. CDR3 in amino acids: CASTKEPDYGYTF. The CDR3 coding sequence is TGTGCCAGCACGAAGGAACCCGACTATGGCTACACCTTC.

This sequence joins TRBV19 and TRBJ2-1; D is perhaps TRBD1 (6 bases). The CDR3 is 14 amino acids. Germline CDR1 LNHDA, CDR2 SQIVND (reference sequence). V lost 7 bases and J 6 bases, leaving 16 bases between the germline ends. CDR3 bases: TGTGCCAGTATGAGCGTGGGGGCCCGCAATGAGCAGTTCTTC. Translation gives CASMSVGARNEQFF.

Many counts were recorded for this clone. This chain joins TRBV14 and TRBJ2-7, with a possible D match to TRBD1 (6 bases). Germline V CDR1 and CDR2: SGHDN, FVKESK. This CDR3 is 13 amino acids long. Deletions cut 6 bases from V and 5 bases from J, with 14 bases between. Here the CDR3 reads CASRDLRGHEQYF. The DNA for the CDR3 is TGTGCCAGCAGAGACCTCAGGGGCCACGAGCAGTACTTC.

Note on this clone: The junction and the germline gene differ at one end; a read error may be behind it. The V call is TRBV5-4, the J call TRBJ2-1; D is undetermined. The CDR3 extends over 15 amino acids. Germline CDR1 and CDR2: SGHNT and YYREEE (reference sequence). CDR3 region: CASSLLAASYNEQFF. The CDR3 nucleotides are TGCGCCAGCAGCTTATTGGCTGCCTCCTACAATGAGCAGTTCTTC.

The chain joins TRBV5-4 to TRBJ1-1; perhaps TRBD1 as D (5 bases). This CDR3 region has 16 residues. Trimming pared 2 bases from V and 1 base from J, leaving 15 bases between. Germline CDR1 is SGHNT and CDR2 is YYREEE (reference sequence). CDR3 in DNA: TGTGCCAGCAGCTTTATCGGCGGGGGATGGAACACTGAAGCTTTCTTT. This translates into CASSFIGGGWNTEAFF.

This clone was seen a handful of times. DNA of the CDR3: TGTGCCAGCAAACCTAGGGGTACAGGCTACACCTTC. It translates to CASKPRGTGYTF. The V call is TRBV6-1, the J call TRBJ1-2; D might be TRBD1 (5 bases). Between the trimmed V and J ends, which lost 7 bases and 8 bases, there was a span of 14 bases. The germline V gene encodes CDR1 MNHNS and CDR2 SASEGT. CDR3 size: 12 residues.